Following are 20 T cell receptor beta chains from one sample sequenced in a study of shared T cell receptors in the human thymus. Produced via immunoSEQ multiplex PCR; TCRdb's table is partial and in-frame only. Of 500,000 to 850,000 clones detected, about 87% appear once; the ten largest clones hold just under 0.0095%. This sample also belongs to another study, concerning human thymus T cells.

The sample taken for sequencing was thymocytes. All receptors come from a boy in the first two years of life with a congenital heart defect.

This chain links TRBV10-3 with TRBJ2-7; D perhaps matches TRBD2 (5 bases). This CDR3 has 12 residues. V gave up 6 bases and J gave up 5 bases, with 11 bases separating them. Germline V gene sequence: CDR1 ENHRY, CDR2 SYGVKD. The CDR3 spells CAIRGPADEQYF. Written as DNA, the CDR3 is TGTGCCATCAGAGGGCCAGCGGACGAGCAGTACTTC.

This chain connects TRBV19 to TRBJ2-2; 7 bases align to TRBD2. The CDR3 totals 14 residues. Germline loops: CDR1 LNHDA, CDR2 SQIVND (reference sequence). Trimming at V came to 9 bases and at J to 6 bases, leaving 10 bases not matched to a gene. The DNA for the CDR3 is TGTGCCAGCACCCTGGCGGGAGAGGCCGGGGAGCTGTTTTTT. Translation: CASTLAGEAGELFF. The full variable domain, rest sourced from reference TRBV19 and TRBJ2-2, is DGGITQSPKYLFRKEGQNVTLSCEQNLNHDAMYWYRQDPGQGLRLIYYSQIVNDFQKGDIAEGYSVSREKKESFPLTVTSAQKNPTAFYLCASTLAGEAGELFFGEGSRLTVL.

This chain's CDR3 is CASSQQYVEDQPQHF. The CDR3 nucleotides are TGTGCCAGCAGCCAACAATACGTGGAGGATCAGCCCCAGCATTTT. The genes are TRBV4-2 and TRBJ1-5; D unresolved. Trimming stripped 2 bases from V and 5 bases from J, with 13 bases between. The CDR3 is 15 residues long. Germline values: CDR1 LGHNA, CDR2 YNFKEQ.

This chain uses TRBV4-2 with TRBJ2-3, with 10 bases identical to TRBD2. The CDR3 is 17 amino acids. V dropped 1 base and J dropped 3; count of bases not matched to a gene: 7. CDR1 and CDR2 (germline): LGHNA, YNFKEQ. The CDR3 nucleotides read TGTGCCAGCAGCCAAGGAAAGACTAGCGGGTTAACAGATACGCAGTATTTT. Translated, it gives CASSQGKTSGLTDTQYF.

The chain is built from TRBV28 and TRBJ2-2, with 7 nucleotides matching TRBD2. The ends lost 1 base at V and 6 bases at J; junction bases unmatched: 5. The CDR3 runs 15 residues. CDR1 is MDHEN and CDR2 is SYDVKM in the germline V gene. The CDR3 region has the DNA TGTGCCAGCAGTTTATACGGGAGGACGGCCGGGGAGCTGTTTTTT. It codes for CASSLYGRTAGELFF.

CDR3 residues: CASSAFYGYTF. The CDR3 nucleotides are TGTGCCAGCAGCGCCTTCTATGGCTACACCTTC. The rearrangement links TRBV9 to TRBJ1-2; D gene unclear. Between the trimmed V and J ends, which lost 3 bases and 4 bases, there was a span of 4 bases. Germline V gene lookup returns CDR1 SGDLS and CDR2 YYNGEE. This CDR3 has 11 residues.

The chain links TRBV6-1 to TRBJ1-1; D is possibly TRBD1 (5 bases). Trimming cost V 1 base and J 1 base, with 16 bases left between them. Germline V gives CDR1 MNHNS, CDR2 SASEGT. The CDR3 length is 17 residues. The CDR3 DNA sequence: TGTGCCAGCAGTGAAGGTCGCCGGGACTCGGAGAACACTGAAGCTTTCTTT. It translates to CASSEGRRDSENTEAFF.

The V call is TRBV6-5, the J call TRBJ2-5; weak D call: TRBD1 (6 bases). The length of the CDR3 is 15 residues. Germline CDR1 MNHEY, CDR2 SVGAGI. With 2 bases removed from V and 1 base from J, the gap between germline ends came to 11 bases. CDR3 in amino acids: CASSYRGQFQETQYF. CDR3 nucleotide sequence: TGTGCCAGCAGTTACCGTGGACAGTTCCAAGAGACCCAGTACTTC.

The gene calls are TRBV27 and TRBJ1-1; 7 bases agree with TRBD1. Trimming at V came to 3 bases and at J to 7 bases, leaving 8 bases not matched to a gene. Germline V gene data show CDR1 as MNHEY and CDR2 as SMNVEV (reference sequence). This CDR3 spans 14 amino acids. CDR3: CASSLNTGVGEAFF. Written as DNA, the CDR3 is TGTGCCAGCAGTTTGAATACAGGGGTCGGTGAAGCTTTCTTT.

The CDR3 DNA follows: TGTGCCAGCAGCGCAGCCCGGACTAGCGGAAGCTCCTACGAGCAGTACTTC. Encoded protein: CASSAARTSGSSYEQYF. This chain uses TRBV11-2 with TRBJ2-7; TRBD2 matches at 10 bases. The V segment lost 5 bases and the J segment 0 bases; nucleotides outside the gene matches: 10. Looked up from germline, CDR1 is SGHAT and CDR2 is FQNNGV. The CDR3 consists of 17 residues.

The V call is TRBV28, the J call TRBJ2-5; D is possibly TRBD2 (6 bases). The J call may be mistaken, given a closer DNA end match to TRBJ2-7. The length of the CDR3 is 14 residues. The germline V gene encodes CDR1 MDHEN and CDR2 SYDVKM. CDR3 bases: TGTGCCAGCAGTAGGGCCGGGACTTTCTACGAGCAGTACTTC. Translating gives CASSRAGTFYEQYF.

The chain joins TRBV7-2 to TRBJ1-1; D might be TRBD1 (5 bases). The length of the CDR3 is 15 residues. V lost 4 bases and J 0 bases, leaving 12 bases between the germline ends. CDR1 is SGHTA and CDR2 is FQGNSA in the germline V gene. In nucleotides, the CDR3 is TGTGCCAGCAGCTACTACAGGTCCGTGAACACTGAAGCTTTCTTT. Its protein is CASSYYRSVNTEAFF.

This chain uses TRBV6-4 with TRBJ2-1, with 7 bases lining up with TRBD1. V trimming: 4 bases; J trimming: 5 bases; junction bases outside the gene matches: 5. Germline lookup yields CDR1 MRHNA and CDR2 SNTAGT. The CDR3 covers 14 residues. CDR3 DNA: TGTGCCAGCAGTGTCCAGGGGGACCACAATGAGCAGTTCTTC. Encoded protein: CASSVQGDHNEQFF.

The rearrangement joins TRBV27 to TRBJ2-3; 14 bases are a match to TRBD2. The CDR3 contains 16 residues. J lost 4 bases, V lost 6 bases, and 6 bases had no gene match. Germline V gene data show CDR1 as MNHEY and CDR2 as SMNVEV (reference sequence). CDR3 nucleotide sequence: TGTGCCAGCAGGACTAGCGGGAGGGCCGAGTCAGATACGCAGTATTTT. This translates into CASRTSGRAESDTQYF.

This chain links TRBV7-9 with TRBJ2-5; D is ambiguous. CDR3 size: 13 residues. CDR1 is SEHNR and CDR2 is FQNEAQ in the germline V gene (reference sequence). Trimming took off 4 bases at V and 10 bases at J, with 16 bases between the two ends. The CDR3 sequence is CASSSAKTWSQYF. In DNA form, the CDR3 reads TGTGCCAGCAGCTCAGCCAAGACCTGGAGCCAGTACTTC.

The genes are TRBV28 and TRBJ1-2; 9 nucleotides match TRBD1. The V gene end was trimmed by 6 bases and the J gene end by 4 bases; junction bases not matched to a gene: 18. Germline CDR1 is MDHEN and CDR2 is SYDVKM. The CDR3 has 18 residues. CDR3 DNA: TGTGCCAGCAGGAAAAACAGGGGGCGATGTCTACTGGGCTATGGCTACACCTTC. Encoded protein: CASRKNRGRCLLGYGYTF.

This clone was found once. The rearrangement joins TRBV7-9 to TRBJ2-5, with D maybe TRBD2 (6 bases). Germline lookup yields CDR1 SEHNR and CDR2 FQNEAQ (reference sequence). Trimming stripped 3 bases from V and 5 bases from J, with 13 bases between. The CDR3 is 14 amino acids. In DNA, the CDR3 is TGTGCCAGCAGCTTTTGGGGGGAGTTGGAGACCCAGTACTTC. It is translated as CASSFWGELETQYF.

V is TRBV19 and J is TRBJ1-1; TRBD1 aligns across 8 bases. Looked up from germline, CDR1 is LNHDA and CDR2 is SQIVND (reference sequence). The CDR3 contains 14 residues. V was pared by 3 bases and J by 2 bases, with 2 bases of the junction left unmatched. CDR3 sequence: CASSMPGGNTEAFF. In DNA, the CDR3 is TGTGCCAGTAGTATGCCAGGGGGCAACACTGAAGCTTTCTTT.

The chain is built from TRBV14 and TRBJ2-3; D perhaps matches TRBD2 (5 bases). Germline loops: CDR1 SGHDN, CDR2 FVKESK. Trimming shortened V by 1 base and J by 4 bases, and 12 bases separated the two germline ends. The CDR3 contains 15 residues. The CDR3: CASSQVLASADTQYF. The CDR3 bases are TGTGCCAGCAGCCAAGTGCTAGCCTCGGCAGATACGCAGTATTTT. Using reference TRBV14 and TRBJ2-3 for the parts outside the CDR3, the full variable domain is EAGVTQFPSHSVIEKGQTVTLRCDPISGHDNLYWYRRVMGKEIKFLLHFVKESKQDESGMPNNRFLAERTGGTYSTLKVQPAELEDSGVYFCASSQVLASADTQYFGPGTRLTVL.

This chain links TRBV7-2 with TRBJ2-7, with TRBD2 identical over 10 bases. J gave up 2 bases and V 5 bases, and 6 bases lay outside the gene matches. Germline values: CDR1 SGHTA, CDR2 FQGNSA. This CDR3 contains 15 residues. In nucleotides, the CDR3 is TGTGCCAGCAGCGCTCGACTAGCGGGTCCCTACGAGCAGTACTTC. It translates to CASSARLAGPYEQYF.